The rows below give T cell receptor beta chains drawn from one sample of a study of identical twins. TCRdb redid the calling of the 5' RACE reads with MiXCR, one entry per CDR3 protein. The sample lists hundreds of thousands of distinct CDR3 sequences, 18% seen once, with under 15% in the top ten. This sample also belongs to another study, concerning T cells expressing NK-cell markers.

Sequenced: PBMCs. Every receptor here comes from a woman younger than 35 in good health. The CDR3 runs from the conserved cysteine through the conserved F or W. Each record gives: D gene, J gene, V gene, clone size, CDR3 DNA, CDR3 protein. The D gene is left open where the match is weak. Rows give clone size only sometimes, using once, few, many, or a class for an expanded clone.

d_call: .
j_call: TRBJ1-5
v_call: TRBV10-3
clone_size: .
cdr3_nt: TGTGCCATCAGTGAGACACTCGAGAATCAGCCCCAGCATTTT
cdr3_aa: CAISETLENQPQHF

d_call: TRBD1
j_call: TRBJ1-1
v_call: TRBV28
clone_size: .
cdr3_nt: TGTGCCAGCAGGGGACAGGGGTACGCTGAAGCTTTCTTT
cdr3_aa: CASRGQGYAEAFF

d_call: TRBD1
j_call: TRBJ1-1
v_call: TRBV20-1
clone_size: few
cdr3_nt: TGCAGTGCCGCGGGACAGGGACTTGAAGCTTTCTTT
cdr3_aa: CSAAGQGLEAFF

d_call: .
j_call: TRBJ2-3
v_call: TRBV20-1
clone_size: .
cdr3_nt: TGCAGTGCTGGGTCGTACACAGATACGCAGTATTTT
cdr3_aa: CSAGSYTDTQYF

d_call: TRBD2
j_call: TRBJ2-1
v_call: TRBV5-1
clone_size: .
cdr3_nt: TGCGCCAGCAGCCGCGGACTAGCGGGGGGGAGATACAATGAGCAGTTCTTC
cdr3_aa: CASSRGLAGGRYNEQFF

d_call: TRBD1
j_call: TRBJ1-2
v_call: TRBV12-3/TRBV12-4
clone_size: few
cdr3_nt: TGTGCCAGCAGTTTAGTCCGGGGAGGGGGCAATGGTGGCTACACCTTC
cdr3_aa: CASSLVRGGGNGGYTF

d_call: TRBD2
j_call: TRBJ2-2
v_call: TRBV15
clone_size: few
cdr3_nt: TGTGCCACCAGCGGGGTAGCGGGGAACACCGGGGAGCTGTTTTTT
cdr3_aa: CATSGVAGNTGELFF

d_call: .
j_call: TRBJ2-7
v_call: TRBV3-1
clone_size: few
cdr3_nt: TGTGCCAGCAGCCAAGAGTTTCGGGTCCCAGGCTACGAGCAGTACTTC
cdr3_aa: CASSQEFRVPGYEQYF

d_call: .
j_call: TRBJ2-7
v_call: TRBV5-1
clone_size: .
cdr3_nt: TGCGCCAGCAGCTTGGGACTACCGTCCCTCTACGAGCAGTACTTC
cdr3_aa: CASSLGLPSLYEQYF

d_call: .
j_call: TRBJ2-6
v_call: TRBV10-3
clone_size: .
cdr3_nt: TGTGCCATCAGTTCTCAGGTGTCTGGGGCCAACGTCCTGACTTTC
cdr3_aa: CAISSQVSGANVLTF

d_call: .
j_call: TRBJ2-3
v_call: TRBV5-1
clone_size: few
cdr3_nt: TGCGCCAGCAGCATCCGGACTAGCACAGATACGCAGTATTTT
cdr3_aa: CASSIRTSTDTQYF

d_call: .
j_call: TRBJ2-2
v_call: TRBV29-1
clone_size: once
cdr3_nt: TGCAGCGTTGACCTGGCGGGGCAGGGGCCCGGGGAGCTGTTTTTT
cdr3_aa: CSVDLAGQGPGELFF

d_call: .
j_call: TRBJ2-5
v_call: TRBV20-1
clone_size: .
cdr3_nt: TGCAGTGTGGCTAGGTGGAAAGAGACCCAGTACTTC
cdr3_aa: CSVARWKETQYF

d_call: TRBD2
j_call: TRBJ2-1
v_call: TRBV3-1
clone_size: .
cdr3_nt: TGTGCCATCAGCTCGGGACTAGCGGGGGGTAAGGGCTACAATGAGCAGTTCTTC
cdr3_aa: CAISSGLAGGKGYNEQFF

d_call: TRBD2
j_call: TRBJ2-7
v_call: TRBV6-2/TRBV6-3
clone_size: .
cdr3_nt: TGTGCCAGCGGCGATGTAGCGGGAGACTCCTACGAGCAGTACTTC
cdr3_aa: CASGDVAGDSYEQYF

d_call: .
j_call: TRBJ2-7
v_call: TRBV2
clone_size: few
cdr3_nt: TGTGCCAGCAGGGCCGACAGGTACGAGCAGTACTTC
cdr3_aa: CASRADRYEQYF

d_call: .
j_call: TRBJ1-2
v_call: TRBV5-1
clone_size: .
cdr3_nt: TGCGCCAGCAGTGTTACAGGGACTAACTATGGCTACACCTTC
cdr3_aa: CASSVTGTNYGYTF

d_call: .
j_call: TRBJ1-3
v_call: TRBV12-3/TRBV12-4
clone_size: .
cdr3_nt: TGTGCCAGCAGTTTTATCGGGTTTGTTGGAAACACCATATATTTT
cdr3_aa: CASSFIGFVGNTIYF

d_call: .
j_call: TRBJ2-7
v_call: TRBV15
clone_size: .
cdr3_nt: TGTGCCACCAGCAGAGTCGGGGCCTTAACCTACGAGCAGTACTTC
cdr3_aa: CATSRVGALTYEQYF

d_call: .
j_call: TRBJ2-3
v_call: TRBV29-1
clone_size: .
cdr3_nt: TGCAGCGTTTCGATTGAGCGTGCAACGCAGTATTTT
cdr3_aa: CSVSIERATQYF

d_call: .
j_call: TRBJ1-6
v_call: TRBV20-1
clone_size: few
cdr3_nt: TGCAGTGCTTTCCGGGACGCAGGTTTTAGGGTTTCACCCCTCCACTTT
cdr3_aa: CSAFRDAGFRVSPLHF

d_call: TRBD1
j_call: TRBJ2-7
v_call: TRBV10-3
clone_size: .
cdr3_nt: TGTGCCATCAGTGGATCCCGGGACAGGGGCGTTTACGAGCAGTACTTC
cdr3_aa: CAISGSRDRGVYEQYF

d_call: TRBD1
j_call: TRBJ2-7
v_call: TRBV29-1
clone_size: many
cdr3_nt: TGCAGCGCCTCCGAGACAGGGGCCGGCGAGCAGTACTTC
cdr3_aa: CSASETGAGEQYF

d_call: TRBD2
j_call: TRBJ2-1
v_call: TRBV5-6
clone_size: .
cdr3_nt: TGTGCCAGCAGCTTGAGGCTAGCGGGGTCGACCTACAATGAGCAGTTCTTC
cdr3_aa: CASSLRLAGSTYNEQFF

d_call: TRBD1
j_call: TRBJ2-2
v_call: TRBV12-3/TRBV12-4
clone_size: .
cdr3_nt: TGTGCCAGCAGTTTACCGACAGGGTCGGGCACCGGGGAGCTGTTTTTT
cdr3_aa: CASSLPTGSGTGELFF

d_call: TRBD2
j_call: TRBJ2-1
v_call: TRBV20-1
clone_size: few
cdr3_nt: TGCAGTGCTAAAACTAGCGGGGGTATTTACAATGAGCAGTTCTTC
cdr3_aa: CSAKTSGGIYNEQFF

d_call: .
j_call: TRBJ1-5
v_call: TRBV12-3/TRBV12-4
clone_size: .
cdr3_nt: TGTGCCAGCAGTCCCTACTATCAGCCCCAGCATTTT
cdr3_aa: CASSPYYQPQHF

d_call: .
j_call: TRBJ1-1
v_call: TRBV5-1
clone_size: few
cdr3_nt: TGCGCCAGCAGCCCCCGACAGGCGTTAGGGAGTGCTGAAGCTTTCTTT
cdr3_aa: CASSPRQALGSAEAFF

d_call: TRBD1
j_call: TRBJ2-7
v_call: TRBV20-1
clone_size: .
cdr3_nt: TGCAGTGGCGCAGGGGGTTCTGAAGAGCAGTACTTC
cdr3_aa: CSGAGGSEEQYF

d_call: .
j_call: TRBJ2-3
v_call: TRBV7-2
clone_size: few
cdr3_nt: TGTGCCAGCAGCTTAAATGCTGGCTCTAGCACAGATACGCAGTATTTT
cdr3_aa: CASSLNAGSSTDTQYF

d_call: .
j_call: TRBJ2-2
v_call: TRBV3-1
clone_size: .
cdr3_nt: TGTGCCTGCAGGAACTCACCTTTGGCACCGGCGAACACCGGGGAGCTGTTTTTT
cdr3_aa: CACRNSPLAPANTGELFF